Detailed here is one T cell receptor (beta chain). The antigen is undetermined. This record belongs to a study of T cell responses to AZD1222 COVID-19 vaccine. Overall study results and limits: After the peak T cell response, and only then, were repertoires sampled. After two AZD1222 doses, spike-specific TCR breadth and depth rose versus day 0. Reportedly, close to half of spike-specific TCRs are directed against unmutated variant regions.

CDR3 length: 12 residues. Per the germline V gene, CDR1 is SGDLS and CDR2 is YYNGEE. Trimming took 3 bases from V and 0 from J, leaving 1 base between them. Method: immunoSEQ multiplex PCR; TCRdb's copy keeps in-frame clones and lacks some. Of over 65,000 clones listed, roughly nine tenths were seen once; the top ten hold about 5.7%. The rearrangement uses TRBV9 and TRBJ2-1, with D unclear. This sequence originates from an adult who received the AZD1222 COVID-19 vaccine. The source was peripheral blood, collected 28 days after the second AZD1222 dose. CDR3 amino acids: CASSDSYNEQFF. In DNA, the CDR3 is TGTGCCAGCAGCGACTCCTACAATGAGCAGTTCTTC. Drawing the rest from reference TRBV9 and TRBJ2-1, the complete variable domain is DSGVTQTPKHLITATGQRVTLRCSPRSGDLSVYWYQQSLDQGLQFLIQYYNGEERAKGNILERFSAQQFPDLHSELNLSSLELGDSALYFCASSDSYNEQFFGPGTRLTVL.